The sequence of this TCR beta chain was determined in a study of T cell repertoires in cytomegalovirus infection. Study as a whole: Newly reported HLA-C-restricted and thoroughly characterized HLA-B-restricted CMV epitopes were employed. Based on public TCR beta signatures, there were indications of CMV infection and of a matching HLA type.

As for this clonotype: Its antigen is as yet unknown.

This CDR3 has 14 residues. Per the germline V gene, CDR1 is LNHDA and CDR2 is SQIVND (reference sequence). The junction had 13 bases not matched to a gene; V was cut back by 9 bases and J by 8 bases. TCRdb reprocessed the reads with MiXCR, giving one entry per CDR3 protein. The sample carries 140,000 to 150,000 distinct CDR3 sequences, more than 30% recorded once. This specimen consisted of CD8+ T cells from cultured PBMCs, obtained from culture after CMV antigen stimulation. The receptor was derived from a human donor in good health (CMV status not recorded). Some clones in this sample may be carry-over from other donors' samples. The J gene is TRBJ1-5, the V gene TRBV19; 7 bases are a match to TRBD1. CDR3 sequence reads: CASNPLDRSEPQHF. The CDR3 DNA reads as TGTGCCAGCAACCCCCTGGACAGGTCCGAGCCCCAGCATTTT.